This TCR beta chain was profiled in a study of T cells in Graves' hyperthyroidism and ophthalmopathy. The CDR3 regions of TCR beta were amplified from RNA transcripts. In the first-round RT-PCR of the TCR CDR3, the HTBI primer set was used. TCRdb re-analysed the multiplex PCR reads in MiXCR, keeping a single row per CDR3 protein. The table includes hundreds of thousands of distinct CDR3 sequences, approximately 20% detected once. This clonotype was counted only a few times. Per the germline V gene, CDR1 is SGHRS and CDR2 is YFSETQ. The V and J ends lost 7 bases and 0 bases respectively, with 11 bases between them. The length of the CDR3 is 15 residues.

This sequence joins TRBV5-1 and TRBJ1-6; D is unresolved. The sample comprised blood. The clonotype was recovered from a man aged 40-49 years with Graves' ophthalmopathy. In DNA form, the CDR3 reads TGCGCCAGCCAGGCGGGGTCCTCCTATAATTCACCCCTCCACTTT. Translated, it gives CASQAGSSYNSPLHF.